The following is a T cell receptor beta chain sequence with its context. Its antigen remains unknown. This sample is part of a study of cytomegalovirus exposure and HLA in healthy donors. Study results and limitations: An analysis that came later showed most CMV-associated TCR beta chains appearing HLA-restricted. The study carried out a later analysis of TCR beta sequences. It associated some 18,000 of them with specific HLA alleles at a false discovery rate of 0.05. Some segments of the V type, notably TRBV6-2 and TRBV6-3, were excluded as indistinguishable. Cytomegalovirus-associated TCR beta chains were listed, numbering 150 to 200.

It was with 60 Vbeta and 13 Jbeta primers that the PCR ran. Clones were sequenced by immunoSEQ multiplex PCR, and TCRdb holds only the in-frame ones, with some missing. The sample holds some 150,000 clones, approximately 76% seen once. Germline V gives CDR1 SNHLY, CDR2 FYNNEI. The CDR3 sequence is 15 residues long. The V gene end was trimmed by 6 bases and the J gene end by 0 bases; junction bases not matched to a gene: 7. Sequencing was performed on PBMCs. The clonotype originates from a man aged 60-69 years in good health and CMV-seronegative. J is TRBJ2-7 and V is TRBV2; 8 positions match TRBD1. CDR3 residues: CASSQDRGSSYEQYF. CDR3 coding DNA: TGTGCCAGCAGCCAAGACAGGGGTAGCTCCTACGAGCAGTACTTC.